A selection of T cell receptor beta chains follows, all from one sample in a study of follicular helper T cells after annual influenza vaccination. The table came from immunoSEQ multiplex PCR; TCRdb's copy has only in-frame clones and leaves some out. The sample has about 7,100 clones, roughly four fifths seen once; the top ten hold 1.3% to 1.5%. Sequencing was performed on CXCR5- memory CD4+ T cells sorted from blood, taken 7 days after influenza vaccination. The receptors stem from an adult who received the influenza vaccine. Each CDR3 is given with its conserved first and last residue. D genes are given only for firm matches.

J gene,D gene,V gene,CDR3 protein,CDR3 DNA
TRBJ1-5,.,TRBV18,CASSPPPGEGSQPQHF,TGTGCCAGCTCACCGCCGCCGGGGGAAGGTAGTCAGCCCCAGCATTTT
TRBJ2-1,.,TRBV28,CASSSGWDEQFF,TGTGCCAGCAGCTCCGGTTGGGATGAGCAGTTCTTC
TRBJ2-2,.,TRBV28,CASSLPGNTGELFF,TGTGCCAGCAGCCTCCCTGGGAACACCGGGGAGCTGTTTTTT